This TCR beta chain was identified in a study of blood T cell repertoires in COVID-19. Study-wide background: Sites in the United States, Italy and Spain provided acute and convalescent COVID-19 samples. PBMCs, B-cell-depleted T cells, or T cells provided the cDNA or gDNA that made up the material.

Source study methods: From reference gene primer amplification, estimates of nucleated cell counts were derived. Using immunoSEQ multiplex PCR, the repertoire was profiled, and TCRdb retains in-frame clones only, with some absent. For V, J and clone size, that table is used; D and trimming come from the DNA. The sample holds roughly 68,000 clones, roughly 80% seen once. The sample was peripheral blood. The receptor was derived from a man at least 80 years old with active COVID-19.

The CDR3 loop reads CASSQEPIAGDSNEQFF. The DNA of the CDR3 is TGTGCCAGCAGCCAAGAGCCGATAGCGGGGGATTCTAATGAGCAGTTCTTC. V gene TRBV4-2 combines with J gene TRBJ2-1; 9 bases agree with TRBD2. This CDR3 comprises 17 residues. Per the germline V gene, CDR1 is LGHNA and CDR2 is YNFKEQ. Trimming removed 0 bases from V and 7 bases from J; junction bases left unmatched: 10.